This T cell receptor beta chain was captured in a study of post-analysis software for immune sequencing data. The TCR beta cDNA libraries contained unique molecular identifiers. TCRdb re-called the PCR reads with MiXCR, one entry per CDR3 protein. The sample includes almost 700,000 distinct CDR3 sequences, about 60% of them seen just once. Turning to this clonotype: Its specificity is unknown.

Trimming stripped 3 bases from V and 2 bases from J, with 9 bases between. CDR1 is SGHTA, CDR2 FQGNSA, per germline. CDR3 size: 14 residues. Study-level results: Patients used a handful of TRBV segments, including TRBV5-6, TRBV5-1 and TRBV20-1, more often than controls.

The chain joins TRBV7-2 to TRBJ2-3; D is unresolved. Source material: blood. The sequence was obtained from a girl aged 2 to 9 with multiple sclerosis. This chain's CDR3 is CASSFLSPTDTQYF. DNA of the CDR3: TGTGCCAGCAGCTTTTTAAGCCCCACAGATACGCAGTATTTT.